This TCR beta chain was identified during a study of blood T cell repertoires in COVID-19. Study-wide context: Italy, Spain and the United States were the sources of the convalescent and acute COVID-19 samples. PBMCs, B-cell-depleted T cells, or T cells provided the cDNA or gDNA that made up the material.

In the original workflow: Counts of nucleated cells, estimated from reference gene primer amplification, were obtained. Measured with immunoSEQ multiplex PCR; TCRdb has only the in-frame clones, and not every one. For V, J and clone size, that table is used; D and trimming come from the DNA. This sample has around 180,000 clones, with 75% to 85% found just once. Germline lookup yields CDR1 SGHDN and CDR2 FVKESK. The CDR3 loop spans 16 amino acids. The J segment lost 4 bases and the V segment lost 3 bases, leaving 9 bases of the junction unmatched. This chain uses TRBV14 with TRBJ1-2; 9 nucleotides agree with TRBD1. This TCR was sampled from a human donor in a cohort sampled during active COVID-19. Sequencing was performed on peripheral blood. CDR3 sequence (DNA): TGTGCCAGCAGCCAGGGACCGGGACAGGGTTTCTATGGCTACACCTTC. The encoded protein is CASSQGPGQGFYGYTF.